This T cell receptor beta chain stems from a study of T-cell memory formation after mild COVID-19. About the study: TCR clustering was largely donor specific. Whole-study findings and limits: Unconfirmed was the SARS-CoV-2 specificity of second-wave clones that peaked on day 37. Pre-infection memory contained some responding clones, which suggested that cross-reactive memory had joined.

On this clonotype itself: Antigen specificity is unknown.

V was trimmed by 0 bases and J by 0 bases, leaving 7 bases between them. The CDR3 totals 15 residues. CDR1 is SEHNR and CDR2 is FQNEAQ in the germline V gene (reference sequence). Constant-segment primers were used for 5'RACE, and the resulting TCR alpha and TCR beta cDNA libraries carried sample barcodes and UMIs. Each CDR3 protein is one row after TCRdb ran MiXCR on the 5' RACE reads. The sample lists 400,000 or so distinct CDR3 sequences, 20% seen once, with more than 8% in the top ten. This rearrangement joins TRBV7-9 to TRBJ2-3; no clear D. The sample taken for sequencing was PBMCs or a T cell subset sorted from them (not recorded which). The sequence was collected from an adult woman who had mild COVID-19 (a few samples of this study predate the infection). Cell type and time point are not known. DNA for the CDR3: TGTGCCAGCAGCTTAGCCTCATATAGCACAGATACGCAGTATTTT. Its translation: CASSLASYSTDTQYF.